This TCR beta chain was sequenced in a study of T-cell reconstitution after alpha-beta-depleted transplantation in children. For TCRbeta, the library was prepared with unique molecular identifiers. TCRdb independently ran MiXCR on the PCR reads; one entry per CDR3 protein. The table lists around 700,000 distinct CDR3 sequences, under 15% of them singletons, with 0.79% in the top ten. This clonotype was counted ten times or more. This CDR3 region has 16 residues. Trimming stripped 3 bases from V and 0 bases from J, with 12 bases between. The chain uses TRBV12-3 or TRBV12-4 and TRBJ1-3; D might be TRBD1 (6 bases). This sequence originates from a girl aged 2-10 years with congenital amegakaryocytic thrombocytopenia, due to receive a stem cell transplant. Sequences were derived from PBMCs, sampled before TCRalphabeta/CD19-depleted stem cell transplant. The CDR3 loop reads CASSFRTDYSGNTIYF. The CDR3 DNA is TGTGCCAGCAGTTTCCGGACAGACTACTCTGGAAACACCATATATTTT.